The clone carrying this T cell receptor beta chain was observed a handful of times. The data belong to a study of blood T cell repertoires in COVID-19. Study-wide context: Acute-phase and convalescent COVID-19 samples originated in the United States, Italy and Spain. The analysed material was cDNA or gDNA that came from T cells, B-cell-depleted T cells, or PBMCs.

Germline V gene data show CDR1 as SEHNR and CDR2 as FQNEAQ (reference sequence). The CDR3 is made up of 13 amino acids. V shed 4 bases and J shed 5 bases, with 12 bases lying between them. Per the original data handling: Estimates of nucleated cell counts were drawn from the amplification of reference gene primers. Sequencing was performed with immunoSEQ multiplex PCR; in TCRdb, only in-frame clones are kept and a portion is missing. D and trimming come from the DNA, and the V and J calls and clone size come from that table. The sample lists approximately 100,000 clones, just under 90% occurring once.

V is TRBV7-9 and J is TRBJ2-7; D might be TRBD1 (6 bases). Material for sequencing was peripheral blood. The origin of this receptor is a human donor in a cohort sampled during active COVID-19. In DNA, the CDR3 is TGTGCCAGCAGCTCCACAGGGAAGGACGAGCAGTACTTC. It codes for CASSSTGKDEQYF.